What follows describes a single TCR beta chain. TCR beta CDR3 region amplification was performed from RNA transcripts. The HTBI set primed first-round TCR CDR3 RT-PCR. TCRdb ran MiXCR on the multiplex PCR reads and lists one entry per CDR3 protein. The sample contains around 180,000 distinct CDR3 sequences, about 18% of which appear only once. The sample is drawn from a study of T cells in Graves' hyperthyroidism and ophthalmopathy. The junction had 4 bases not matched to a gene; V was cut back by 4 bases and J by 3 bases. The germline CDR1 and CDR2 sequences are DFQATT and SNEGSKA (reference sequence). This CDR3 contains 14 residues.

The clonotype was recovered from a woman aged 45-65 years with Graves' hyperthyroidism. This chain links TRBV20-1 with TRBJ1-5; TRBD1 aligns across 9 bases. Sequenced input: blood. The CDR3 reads CSAIDRGFNQPQHF. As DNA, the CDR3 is TGCAGTGCTATTGACAGGGGGTTCAATCAGCCCCAGCATTTT.